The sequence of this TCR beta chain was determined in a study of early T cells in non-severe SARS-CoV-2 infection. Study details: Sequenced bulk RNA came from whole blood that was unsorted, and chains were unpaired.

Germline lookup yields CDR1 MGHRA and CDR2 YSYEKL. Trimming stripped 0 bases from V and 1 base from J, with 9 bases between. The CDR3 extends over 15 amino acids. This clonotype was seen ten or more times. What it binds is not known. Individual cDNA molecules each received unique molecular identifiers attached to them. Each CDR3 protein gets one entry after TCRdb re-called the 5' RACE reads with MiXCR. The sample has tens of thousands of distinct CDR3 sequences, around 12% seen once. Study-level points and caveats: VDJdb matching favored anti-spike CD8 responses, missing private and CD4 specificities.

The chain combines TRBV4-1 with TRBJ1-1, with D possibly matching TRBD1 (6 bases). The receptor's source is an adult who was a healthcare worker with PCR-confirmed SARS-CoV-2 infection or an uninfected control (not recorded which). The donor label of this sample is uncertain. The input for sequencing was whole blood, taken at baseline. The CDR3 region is CASSQEGHRNTEAFF. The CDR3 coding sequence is TGCGCCAGCAGCCAAGAGGGACATCGGAACACTGAAGCTTTCTTT.